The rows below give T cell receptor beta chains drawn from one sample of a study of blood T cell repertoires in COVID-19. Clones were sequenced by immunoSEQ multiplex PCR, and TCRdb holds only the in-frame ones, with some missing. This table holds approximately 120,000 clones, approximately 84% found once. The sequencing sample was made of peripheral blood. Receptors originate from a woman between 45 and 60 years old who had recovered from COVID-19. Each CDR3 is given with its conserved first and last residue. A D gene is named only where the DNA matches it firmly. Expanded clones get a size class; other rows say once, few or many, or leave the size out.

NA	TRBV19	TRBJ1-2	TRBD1	CASSIGGQGFDGWYGYTF	TGTGCCAGTAGTATAGGGGGACAGGGGTTCGACGGATGGTATGGCTACACCTTC
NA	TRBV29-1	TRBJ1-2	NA	CSVVRGQSGYTF	TGCAGCGTTGTGAGGGGACAAAGTGGCTACACCTTC
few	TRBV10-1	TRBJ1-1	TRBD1	CASSRQGTGMTEAFF	TGCGCCAGCTCCCGTCAAGGGACAGGGATGACTGAAGCTTTCTTT
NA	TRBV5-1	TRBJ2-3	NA	CASSLTGTSPTDTQYF	TGCGCCAGCAGCCTCACCGGGACATCACCCACAGATACGCAGTATTTT
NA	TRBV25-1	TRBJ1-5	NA	CASSDPGINQPQHF	TGTGCCAGCAGTGACCCAGGGATTAATCAGCCCCAGCATTTT
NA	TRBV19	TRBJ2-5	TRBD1	CASAQGETQYF	TGTGCCAGTGCACAGGGGGAGACCCAGTACTTC
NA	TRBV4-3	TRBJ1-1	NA	CASSQDRRSEAFF	TGCGCCAGCAGCCAAGATAGGCGGTCTGAAGCTTTCTTT
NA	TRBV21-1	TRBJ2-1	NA	CASSLGAIAGVEQFF	TGTGCCAGCAGCCTCGGGGCCATAGCGGGAGTTGAGCAGTTCTTC
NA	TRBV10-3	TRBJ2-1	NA	CAIKAGSDQQFF	TGTGCCATCAAGGCGGGTAGCGATCAACAGTTCTTC
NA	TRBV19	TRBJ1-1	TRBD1	CASSPLWGQGLAEAFF	TGTGCCAGTAGCCCCCTCTGGGGACAGGGGTTGGCTGAAGCTTTCTTT
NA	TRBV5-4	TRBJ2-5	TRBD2	CASSGGTNKETQYF	TGTGCCAGCAGCGGGGGGACTAATAAAGAGACCCAGTACTTC
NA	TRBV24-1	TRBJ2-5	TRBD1	CATSDPTTGQETQYF	TGTGCCACCAGTGATCCTACGACAGGGCAAGAGACCCAGTACTTC
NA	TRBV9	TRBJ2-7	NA	CASSVEGGGYEQYF	TGTGCCAGCAGCGTGGAGGGAGGCGGCTACGAGCAGTACTTC
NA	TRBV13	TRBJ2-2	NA	CASTYYTANTGELFF	TGTGCCAGCACCTACTACACCGCGAACACCGGGGAGCTGTTTTTT
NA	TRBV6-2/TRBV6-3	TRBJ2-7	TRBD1	CASSYSNRDRPYEQYF	TGTGCCAGCAGTTACTCTAACCGGGACAGACCCTACGAGCAGTACTTC
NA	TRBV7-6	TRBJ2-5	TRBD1	CASSLAGGVEGTGSSQETQYF	TGTGCCAGCAGCTTAGCTGGTGGGGTCGAGGGGACAGGGAGCTCCCAAGAGACCCAGTACTTC